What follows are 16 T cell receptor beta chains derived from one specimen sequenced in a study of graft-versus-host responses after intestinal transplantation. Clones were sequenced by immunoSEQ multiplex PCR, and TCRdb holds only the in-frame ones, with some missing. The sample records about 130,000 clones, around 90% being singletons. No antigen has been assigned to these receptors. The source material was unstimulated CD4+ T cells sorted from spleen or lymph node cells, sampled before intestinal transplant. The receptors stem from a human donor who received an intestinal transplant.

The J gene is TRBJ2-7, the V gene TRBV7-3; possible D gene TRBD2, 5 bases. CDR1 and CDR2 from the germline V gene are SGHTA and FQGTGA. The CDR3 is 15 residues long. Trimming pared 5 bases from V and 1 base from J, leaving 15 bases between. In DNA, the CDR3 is TGTGCCAGCAGCCCAAACCTAGCCCCGTCCTACGAGCAGTACTTC. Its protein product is CASSPNLAPSYEQYF.

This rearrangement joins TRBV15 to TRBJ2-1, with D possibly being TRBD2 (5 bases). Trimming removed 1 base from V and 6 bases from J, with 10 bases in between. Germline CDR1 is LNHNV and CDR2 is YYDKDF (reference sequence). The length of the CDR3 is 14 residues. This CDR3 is CATSRVRRSNEQFF. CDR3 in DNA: TGTGCCACCAGCAGAGTTCGGAGGTCCAATGAGCAGTTCTTC.

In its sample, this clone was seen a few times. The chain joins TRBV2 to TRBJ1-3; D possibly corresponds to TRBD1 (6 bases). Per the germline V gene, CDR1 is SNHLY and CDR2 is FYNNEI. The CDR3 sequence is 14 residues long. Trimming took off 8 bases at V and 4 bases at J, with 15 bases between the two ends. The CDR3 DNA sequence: TGTGCCAGCTGGACAGCTCTAGACGGAAACACCATATATTTT. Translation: CASWTALDGNTIYF.

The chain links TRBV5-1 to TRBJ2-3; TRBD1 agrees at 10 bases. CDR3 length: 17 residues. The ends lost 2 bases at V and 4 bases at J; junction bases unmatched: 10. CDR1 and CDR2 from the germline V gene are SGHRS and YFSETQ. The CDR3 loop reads CASSFRGQGHPPDTQYF. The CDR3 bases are TGCGCCAGCAGCTTCCGGGGACAGGGGCACCCCCCAGATACGCAGTATTTT.

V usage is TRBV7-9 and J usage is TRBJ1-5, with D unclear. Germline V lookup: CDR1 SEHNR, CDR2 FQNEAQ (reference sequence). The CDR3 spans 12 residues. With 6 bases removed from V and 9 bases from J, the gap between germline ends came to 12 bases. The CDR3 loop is CASSSGSRPQHF. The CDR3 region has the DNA TGTGCCAGCAGTTCGGGGTCCCGGCCCCAGCATTTT.

CDR3: CASSQDPQTSAYEQYF. Written as DNA, the CDR3 is TGCGCCAGCAGCCAAGATCCGCAGACTAGCGCCTACGAGCAGTACTTC. The gene calls are TRBV4-1 and TRBJ2-7; 8 bases are a match to TRBD2. The CDR3 sequence is 16 residues long. Germline CDR1 is MGHRA and CDR2 is YSYEKL. Losses at the gene ends were 0 bases for V and 2 bases for J; bases not matched to a gene: 6.

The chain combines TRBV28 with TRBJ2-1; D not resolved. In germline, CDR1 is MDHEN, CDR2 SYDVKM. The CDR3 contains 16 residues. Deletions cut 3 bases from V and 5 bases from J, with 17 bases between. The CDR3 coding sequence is TGTGCCAGCAGTTTCACCACTGGGCGAGGAAACAATGAGCAGTTCTTC. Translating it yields CASSFTTGRGNNEQFF.

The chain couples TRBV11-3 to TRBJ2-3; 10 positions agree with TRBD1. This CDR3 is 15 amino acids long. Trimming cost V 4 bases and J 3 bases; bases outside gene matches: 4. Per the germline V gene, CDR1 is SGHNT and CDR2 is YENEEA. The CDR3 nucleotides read TGTGCCAGCAGCTGGACAGGGGGTACGACAGATACGCAGTATTTT. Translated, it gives CASSWTGGTTDTQYF.

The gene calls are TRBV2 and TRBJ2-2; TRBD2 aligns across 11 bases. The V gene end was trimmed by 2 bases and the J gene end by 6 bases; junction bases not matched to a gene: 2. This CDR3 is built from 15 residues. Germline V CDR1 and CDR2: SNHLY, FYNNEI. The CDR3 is CASSEFSGRAGELFF. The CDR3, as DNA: TGTGCCAGCAGTGAATTTAGCGGGAGGGCCGGGGAGCTGTTTTTT.

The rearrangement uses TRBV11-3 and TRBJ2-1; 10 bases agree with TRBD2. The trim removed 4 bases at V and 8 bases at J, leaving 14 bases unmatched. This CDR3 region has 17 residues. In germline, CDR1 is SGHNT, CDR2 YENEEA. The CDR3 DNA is TGTGCCAGCAGCTCCCGTCGGAGTAGCGGGAGGTGGGATGAGCAGTTCTTC. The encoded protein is CASSSRRSSGRWDEQFF.

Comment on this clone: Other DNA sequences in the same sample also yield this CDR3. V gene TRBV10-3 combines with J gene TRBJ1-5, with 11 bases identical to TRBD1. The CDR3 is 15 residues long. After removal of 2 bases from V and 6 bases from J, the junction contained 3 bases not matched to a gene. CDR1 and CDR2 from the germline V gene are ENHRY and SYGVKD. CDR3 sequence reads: CAISELGTGGQPQHF. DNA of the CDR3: TGTGCCATCAGTGAGCTCGGGACAGGGGGTCAGCCCCAGCATTTT.

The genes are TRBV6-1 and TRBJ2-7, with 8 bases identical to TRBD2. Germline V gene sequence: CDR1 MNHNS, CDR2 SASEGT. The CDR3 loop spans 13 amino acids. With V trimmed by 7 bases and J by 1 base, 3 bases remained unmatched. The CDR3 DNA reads TGTGCCAGCAACGGGACTAGATCCTACGAGCAGTACTTC. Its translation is CASNGTRSYEQYF.

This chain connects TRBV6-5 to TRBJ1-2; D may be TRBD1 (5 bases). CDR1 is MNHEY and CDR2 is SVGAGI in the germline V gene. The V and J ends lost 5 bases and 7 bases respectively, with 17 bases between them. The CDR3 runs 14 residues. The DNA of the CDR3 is TGTGCCAGCAGTGACTTGGGGACGCGGGGTGGCTACACCTTC. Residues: CASSDLGTRGGYTF.

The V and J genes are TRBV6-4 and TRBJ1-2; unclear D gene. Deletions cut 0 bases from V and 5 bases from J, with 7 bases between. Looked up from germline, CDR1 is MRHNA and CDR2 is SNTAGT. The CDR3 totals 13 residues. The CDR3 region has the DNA TGTGCCAGCAGTGACTCCGCGGGATATGGCTACACCTTC. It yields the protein CASSDSAGYGYTF.

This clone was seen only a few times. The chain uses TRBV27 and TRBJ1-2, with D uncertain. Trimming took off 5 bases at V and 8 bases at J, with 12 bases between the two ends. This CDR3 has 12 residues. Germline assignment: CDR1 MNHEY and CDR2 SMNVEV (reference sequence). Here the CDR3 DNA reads TGTGCCAGCAGTACACTAGGGTACGGCTACACCTTC. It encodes CASSTLGYGYTF.

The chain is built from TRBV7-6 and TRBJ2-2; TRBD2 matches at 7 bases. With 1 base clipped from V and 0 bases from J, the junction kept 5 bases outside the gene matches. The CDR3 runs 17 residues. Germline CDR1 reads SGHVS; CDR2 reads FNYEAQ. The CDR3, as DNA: TGTGCCAGCAGCTTAGGTACTAGCGCATCGAACACCGGGGAGCTGTTTTTT. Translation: CASSLGTSASNTGELFF.